The source of this T cell receptor beta chain is a study of identical twins. This clonotype has more than one count but fewer than ten. From the 5' RACE reads, TCRdb called clonotypes with MiXCR, one entry per CDR3 protein. The data contain 1.5 million to 2 million distinct CDR3 sequences, under 35% of them singletons. The TCR sequence derives from a newborn girl in good health. Material: cord blood.

CDR3 coding DNA: TGCAGTGCTAGAGTCGGGATCGACCTTCTTAGAGAGACCCAGTACTTC. Translating it yields CSARVGIDLLRETQYF. This chain links TRBV20-1 with TRBJ2-5; D might be TRBD2 (5 bases). Germline V gene sequence: CDR1 DFQATT, CDR2 SNEGSKA (reference sequence). There are 16 residues in the CDR3. Trimming removed 1 base at V and 4 bases at J, with 19 bases between.